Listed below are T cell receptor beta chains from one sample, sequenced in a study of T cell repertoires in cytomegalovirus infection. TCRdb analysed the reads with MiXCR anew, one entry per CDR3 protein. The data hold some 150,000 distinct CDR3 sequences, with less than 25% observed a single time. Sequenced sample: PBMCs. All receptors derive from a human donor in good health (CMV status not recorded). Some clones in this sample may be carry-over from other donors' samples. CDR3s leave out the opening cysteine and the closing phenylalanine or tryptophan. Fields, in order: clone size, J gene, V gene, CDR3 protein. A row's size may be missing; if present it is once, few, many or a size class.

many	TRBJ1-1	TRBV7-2	ASSLRTGGAGNTEAF
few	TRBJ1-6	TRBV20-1	SARDRRQGGWSPLH
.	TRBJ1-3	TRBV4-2	ASSQDQLSGNTIY
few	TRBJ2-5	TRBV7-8	ASSSSVGRETQY
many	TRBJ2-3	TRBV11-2	ASSSNRGLAGDTQY
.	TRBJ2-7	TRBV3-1	ASSPWTGGLEQY
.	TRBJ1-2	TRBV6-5	ASSRTGGGYT
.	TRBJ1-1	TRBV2	ASRTFENTEAF
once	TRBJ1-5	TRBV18	ASSPHSDQPQH
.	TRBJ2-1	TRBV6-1	ASSPSGSRDEQF
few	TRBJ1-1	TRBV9	ASSVAGSNTEAF
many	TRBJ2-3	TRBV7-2	ASGRLAGGDTQY
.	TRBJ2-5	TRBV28	ASSLTLQETQY
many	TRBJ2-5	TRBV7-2	ASSLALSGVGETQY
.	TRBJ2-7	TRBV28	ASSLWRGQGMSEQY
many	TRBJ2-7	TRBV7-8	ASTPAGRETYEQY
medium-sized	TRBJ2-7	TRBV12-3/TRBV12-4	ASSLGYEQY
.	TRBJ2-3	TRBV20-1	SASVDSTDTQY
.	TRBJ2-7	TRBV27	ASSSPMGTRGREQY
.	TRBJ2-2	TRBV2	ASSRRGTGELF
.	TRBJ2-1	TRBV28	ASTAAGAPYNEQL
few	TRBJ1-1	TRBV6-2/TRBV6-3	ASSPITGDTEAF
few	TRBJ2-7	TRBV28	ASSVRGDEQY
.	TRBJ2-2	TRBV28	ASSFLAGGSTGELF
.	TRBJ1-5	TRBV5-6	ASSLRTAANQPQH
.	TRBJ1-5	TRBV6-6	AHSLSTDQPQH
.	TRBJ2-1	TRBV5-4	ASSLEIAGGSEQF
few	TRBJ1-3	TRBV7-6	ASSPPGAGNTIY
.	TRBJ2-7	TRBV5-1	ASRPGTGAREQY
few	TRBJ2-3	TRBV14	ASSQDLVPDTQY
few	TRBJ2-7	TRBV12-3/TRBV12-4	ASSPTSTNYEQY
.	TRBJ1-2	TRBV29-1	SATRTANYGYT
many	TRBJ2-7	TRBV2	ASIDGGENYEQY
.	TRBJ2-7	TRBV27	ASSPSGVGYEQY
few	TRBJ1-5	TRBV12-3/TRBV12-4	ASSFSVQGNQPQH
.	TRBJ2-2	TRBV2	ASSEERGRSGELF
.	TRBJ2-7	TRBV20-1	SARPGLSYEQY